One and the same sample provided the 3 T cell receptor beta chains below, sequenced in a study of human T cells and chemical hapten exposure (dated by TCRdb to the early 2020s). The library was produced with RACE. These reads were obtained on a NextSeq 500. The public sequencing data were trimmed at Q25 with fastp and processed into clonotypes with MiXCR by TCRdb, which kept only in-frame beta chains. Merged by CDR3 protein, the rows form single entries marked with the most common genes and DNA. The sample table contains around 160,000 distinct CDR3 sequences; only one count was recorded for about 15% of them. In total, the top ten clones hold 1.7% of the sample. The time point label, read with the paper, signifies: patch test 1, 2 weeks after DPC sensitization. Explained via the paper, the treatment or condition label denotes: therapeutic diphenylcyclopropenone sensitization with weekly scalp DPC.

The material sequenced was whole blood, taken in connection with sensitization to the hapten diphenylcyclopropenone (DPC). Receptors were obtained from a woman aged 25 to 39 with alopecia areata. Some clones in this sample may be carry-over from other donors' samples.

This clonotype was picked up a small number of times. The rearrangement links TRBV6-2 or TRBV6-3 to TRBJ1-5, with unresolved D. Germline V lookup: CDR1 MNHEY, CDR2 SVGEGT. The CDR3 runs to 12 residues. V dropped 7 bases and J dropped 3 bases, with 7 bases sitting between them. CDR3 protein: CASKQNNQPQHF. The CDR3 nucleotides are TGTGCCAGCAAACAGAACAATCAGCCCCAGCATTTT.

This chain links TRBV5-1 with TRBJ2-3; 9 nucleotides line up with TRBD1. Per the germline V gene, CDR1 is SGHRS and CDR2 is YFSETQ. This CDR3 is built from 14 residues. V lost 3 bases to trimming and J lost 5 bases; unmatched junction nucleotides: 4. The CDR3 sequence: CASSWGQGIDTQYF. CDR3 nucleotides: TGCGCCAGCAGCTGGGGACAGGGAATAGATACGCAGTATTTT.

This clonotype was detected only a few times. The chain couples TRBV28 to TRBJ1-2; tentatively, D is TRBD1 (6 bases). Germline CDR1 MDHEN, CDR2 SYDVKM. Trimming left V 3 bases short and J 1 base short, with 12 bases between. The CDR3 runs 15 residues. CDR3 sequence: CASSFGDTDNYGYTF. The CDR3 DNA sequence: TGTGCCAGCAGTTTTGGGGACACCGATAACTATGGCTACACCTTC.